A selection of T cell receptor beta chains follows, all from one sample in a study of blood T cells in healthy people across ages. TCRdb re-called the 5' RACE reads with MiXCR, one entry per CDR3 protein. The sample lists fewer than 2,000,000 distinct CDR3 sequences; 35% to 50% were seen once. The sequenced sample consisted of blood. These receptors all come from a human donor in good health. CDR3s include the opening cysteine and the closing phenylalanine or tryptophan. D genes are given only for firm matches. Part of the rows lack a size; the others show once, few, many or a class for expanded clones.

size: few
J: TRBJ2-5
D: -
V: TRBV2
CDR3: CASTPNVETQYF
DNA: TGTGCCAGCACCCCAAACGTGGAGACCCAGTACTTC

size: -
J: TRBJ2-5
D: -
V: TRBV7-2
CDR3: CASSFIFTGRETQYF
DNA: TGTGCCAGCAGCTTTATTTTTACGGGACGAGAGACCCAGTACTTC

size: -
J: TRBJ1-1
D: -
V: TRBV29-1
CDR3: CSVETVLNTEAFF
DNA: TGCAGCGTTGAAACAGTACTGAACACTGAAGCTTTCTTT

size: -
J: TRBJ1-2
D: -
V: TRBV12-3/TRBV12-4
CDR3: CASSSGLDGYTF
DNA: TGTGCCAGCAGTTCAGGGCTTGATGGCTACACCTTC

size: -
J: TRBJ1-2
D: -
V: TRBV12-3/TRBV12-4
CDR3: CACGFGIMNYGYTF
DNA: TGTGCCTGCGGATTCGGGATCATGAACTATGGCTACACCTTC

size: many
J: TRBJ1-2
D: -
V: TRBV5-1
CDR3: CASSLDVYGYTF
DNA: TGCGCCAGCAGCTTGGATGTCTATGGCTACACCTTC

size: once
J: TRBJ2-7
D: TRBD1
V: TRBV5-1
CDR3: CASSLGQGWEQYF
DNA: TGCGCCAGCAGCTTGGGACAGGGATGGGAGCAGTACTTC

size: -
J: TRBJ2-1
D: -
V: TRBV7-2
CDR3: CASSFDTTSYNEQFF
DNA: TGTGCCAGCAGCTTCGACACAACCTCATACAATGAGCAGTTCTTC

size: few
J: TRBJ1-4
D: -
V: TRBV7-2
CDR3: CASSLDPQGVPTNEKLFF
DNA: TGTGCCAGCAGCTTAGATCCTCAAGGTGTCCCAACTAATGAAAAACTGTTTTTT

size: -
J: TRBJ2-5
D: -
V: TRBV29-1
CDR3: CSVLRTLGMETQYF
DNA: TGCAGCGTTCTCCGGACACTTGGGATGGAGACCCAGTACTTC

size: -
J: TRBJ1-6
D: -
V: TRBV20-1
CDR3: CSARTVYNSPLHF
DNA: TGCAGTGCCCGGACAGTCTATAATTCACCCCTCCACTTT

size: few
J: TRBJ1-1
D: -
V: TRBV5-6
CDR3: CTSSLASGQGYTEAFF
DNA: TGTACCAGCAGCTTGGCCTCGGGGCAGGGGTACACTGAAGCTTTCTTT

size: few
J: TRBJ2-4
D: TRBD1
V: TRBV20-1
CDR3: CSAMSGTGAVLEQYF
DNA: TGCAGTGCTATGTCTGGGACAGGGGCTGTTTTGGAGCAGTACTTC

size: few
J: TRBJ2-4
D: TRBD1
V: TRBV14
CDR3: CASSQAWGQENIQYF
DNA: TGTGCCAGCAGCCAAGCCTGGGGACAGGAAAACATTCAGTACTTC

size: few
J: TRBJ2-7
D: TRBD1
V: TRBV5-1
CDR3: CARPGRGRSEQYF
DNA: TGCGCCAGACCGGGCAGGGGGCGAAGCGAGCAGTACTTC

size: few
J: TRBJ2-6
D: -
V: TRBV6-2/TRBV6-3
CDR3: CASSDRTAGANVLTF
DNA: TGTGCCAGCAGTGACAGGACGGCTGGGGCCAACGTCCTGACTTTC

size: -
J: TRBJ2-1
D: -
V: TRBV28
CDR3: CASTLRETIRLNEQFF
DNA: TGTGCCAGCACCCTCCGGGAGACGATACGTTTAAATGAGCAGTTCTTC

size: few
J: TRBJ1-2
D: -
V: TRBV20-1
CDR3: CSAPVRASLSRVRGYTF
DNA: TGCAGTGCTCCCGTCCGGGCCAGCCTTTCGAGGGTGCGGGGCTACACCTTC

size: -
J: TRBJ1-2
D: -
V: TRBV9
CDR3: CASSVDGTNYGYTF
DNA: TGTGCCAGCAGCGTTGACGGTACTAACTATGGCTACACCTTC

size: -
J: TRBJ2-7
D: -
V: TRBV7-9
CDR3: CASSLTRRSYEQYF
DNA: TGTGCCAGCAGCTTAACTCGGCGGTCCTACGAGCAGTACTTC

size: -
J: TRBJ2-4
D: TRBD1
V: TRBV4-1
CDR3: CVSSQDRQGFYEQYF
DNA: TGCGTCAGCAGCCAAGATCGACAGGGGTTTTACGAGCAGTACTTT

size: -
J: TRBJ2-5
D: -
V: TRBV12-3/TRBV12-4
CDR3: CASRRRGGQETQYF
DNA: TGTGCCAGCAGACGCCGAGGAGGGCAAGAGACCCAGTACTTC

size: -
J: TRBJ2-1
D: -
V: TRBV5-6
CDR3: CASSLRIINEQFF
DNA: TGTGCCAGCAGCTTGCGGATTATCAATGAGCAGTTCTTC

size: few
J: TRBJ2-2
D: -
V: TRBV5-1
CDR3: CASSRAGHAGELFF
DNA: TGCGCCAGCAGCCGGGCGGGGCATGCCGGGGAGCTGTTTTTT

size: few
J: TRBJ1-2
D: -
V: TRBV9
CDR3: CASRTTGSEGYTF
DNA: TGTGCCAGCAGGACGACCGGGAGCGAGGGCTACACCTTC

size: -
J: TRBJ2-5
D: -
V: TRBV7-2
CDR3: CASSFSSGTQYF
DNA: TGTGCCAGCAGCTTTTCCTCTGGGACCCAGTACTTC

size: many
J: TRBJ2-1
D: -
V: TRBV7-7
CDR3: CASSLALGSEQFF
DNA: TGTGCTAGCAGCTTAGCGCTGGGGAGTGAGCAGTTCTTC

size: -
J: TRBJ1-1
D: TRBD1
V: TRBV4-1
CDR3: CASSQWTGPRRGTEAFF
DNA: TGCGCCAGCAGCCAGTGGACAGGGCCTCGAAGGGGCACTGAAGCTTTCTTT

size: few
J: TRBJ2-3
D: -
V: TRBV4-3
CDR3: CASSQDRNTAHSTDTQYF
DNA: TGCGCCAGCAGCCAAGATCGTAATACAGCACATAGCACAGATACGCAGTATTTT

size: few
J: TRBJ2-1
D: -
V: TRBV20-1
CDR3: CSASRWPKKEQFF
DNA: TGCAGTGCCAGTCGGTGGCCCAAAAAAGAGCAGTTCTTC

size: -
J: TRBJ1-2
D: -
V: TRBV29-1
CDR3: CSVDGLFYGYTF
DNA: TGCAGCGTTGACGGATTATTCTATGGCTACACCTTC

size: -
J: TRBJ1-1
D: -
V: TRBV4-1
CDR3: CASSGHSRTEAFF
DNA: TGCGCCAGCAGCGGTCATTCGAGGACTGAAGCTTTCTTT

size: -
J: TRBJ1-5
D: TRBD1
V: TRBV30
CDR3: CAWSVGGTGNQPQHF
DNA: TGTGCCTGGAGTGTAGGCGGGACAGGGAATCAGCCCCAGCATTTT

size: -
J: TRBJ2-7
D: -
V: TRBV29-1
CDR3: CSVDSDYEQYF
DNA: TGCAGCGTTGACTCCGACTACGAGCAGTACTTC

size: -
J: TRBJ2-7
D: TRBD2
V: TRBV2
CDR3: CASSPNPSGRVVGEQYF
DNA: TGTGCCAGCAGCCCTAACCCCTCGGGGAGGGTAGTAGGCGAGCAGTACTTC

size: -
J: TRBJ1-1
D: -
V: TRBV7-2
CDR3: CASTSYRHTEAFF
DNA: TGTGCCAGCACCTCGTACCGGCACACTGAAGCTTTCTTT

size: -
J: TRBJ1-1
D: TRBD1
V: TRBV4-2
CDR3: CASSLGQGDMNTEAFF
DNA: TGTGCCAGCAGCCTCGGACAGGGTGATATGAACACTGAAGCTTTCTTT

size: few
J: TRBJ2-7
D: -
V: TRBV5-1
CDR3: CASSLNRVPYEQYF
DNA: TGCGCCAGCAGCTTAAACAGGGTTCCCTACGAGCAGTACTTC

size: -
J: TRBJ1-1
D: -
V: TRBV4-1
CDR3: CASSHEDTGVEAFF
DNA: TGCGCCAGCAGCCATGAGGACACGGGGGTTGAAGCTTTCTTT

size: few
J: TRBJ2-7
D: -
V: TRBV7-9
CDR3: CASSLGYVSGNEQYF
DNA: TGTGCCAGCAGCTTAGGCTATGTTTCGGGTAACGAGCAGTACTTC

size: -
J: TRBJ2-7
D: -
V: TRBV6-2/TRBV6-3
CDR3: CASSGWEIYEQYF
DNA: TGTGCCAGCAGTGGCTGGGAGATTTACGAGCAGTACTTC